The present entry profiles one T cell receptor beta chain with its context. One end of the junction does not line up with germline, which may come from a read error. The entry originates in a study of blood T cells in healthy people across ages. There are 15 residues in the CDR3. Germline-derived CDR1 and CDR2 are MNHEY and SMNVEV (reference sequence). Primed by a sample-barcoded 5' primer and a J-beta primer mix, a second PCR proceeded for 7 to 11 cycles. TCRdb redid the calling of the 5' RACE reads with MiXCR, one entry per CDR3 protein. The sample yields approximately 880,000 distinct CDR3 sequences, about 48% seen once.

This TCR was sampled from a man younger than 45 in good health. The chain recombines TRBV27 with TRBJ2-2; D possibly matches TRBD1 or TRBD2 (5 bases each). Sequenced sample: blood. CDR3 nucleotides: TGTGCCAGCAGTTTATACGGGACCTACACCGGGGAGCTTTTTTTT. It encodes CASSLYGTYTGELFF.